A selection of T cell receptor beta chains follows, all from one sample in a study of CD8+CD57+ T cells in acquired aplastic anemia. TCRdb ran MiXCR on the reads and lists one entry per CDR3 protein. Counted here are 150,000 to 180,000 distinct CDR3 sequences, about 50% occurring once; the ten biggest clones make up about an eighth. Sequenced: sorted CD4+, CD8+, or CD8+CD57+ T cells (not recorded which) from PBMCs. These receptors were taken from a human donor with aplastic anemia. The CDR3 runs from the conserved cysteine through the conserved F or W. The D gene is left open where the match is weak. Size is stated for part of the rows, as once, few or many counts, or as a class when the clone is expanded.

j_call d_call cdr3_length clone_size v_call cdr3_nt cdr3_aa
TRBJ2-3 - 13 - TRBV7-9 TGTGCCAGCCGCTCGCAGAACACAGATACGCAGTATTTT CASRSQNTDTQYF
TRBJ2-5 TRBD1 15 - TRBV5-1 TGCGCCAGCAGCTTTAGTGGACAGGGCCAAGAGACCCAGTACTTC CASSFSGQGQETQYF
TRBJ2-3 - 16 few TRBV4-3 TGCGCCAGCAGCCAAGATAGGGGGGGGGGAGGAAATACGCAGTATTTT CASSQDRGGGGNTQYF
TRBJ2-1 TRBD2 14 - TRBV29-1 TGCAGCGTTGAAAGGGAGGGCTCCTACAATGAGCAGTTCTTC CSVEREGSYNEQFF
TRBJ1-5 - 16 many TRBV7-9 TGTGCCAGCAGCTCCCTTATAGGAGGTAGCAATCAGCCCCAGCATTTT CASSSLIGGSNQPQHF
TRBJ2-5 - 13 - TRBV5-5 TGTGCCAGCAGCCCCGGTATCCAAGAGACCCAGTACTTC CASSPGIQETQYF
TRBJ2-7 TRBD2 15 - TRBV7-9 TGTGCCAGCAGCTTAGGGGCTAGCGGGGGTTACGAGCAGTACTTC CASSLGASGGYEQYF
TRBJ1-2 TRBD1 15 - TRBV19 TGTGCCAGTAGATTAGACAGGGTGATCAACTATGGCTACACCTTC CASRLDRVINYGYTF
TRBJ2-3 - 14 few TRBV25-1 TGTGCCAGCAGTTACACTTCAGTCACAGATACGCAGTATTTT CASSYTSVTDTQYF
TRBJ2-7 TRBD1 12 many TRBV29-1 TGCAGCGTTGATACAGGGGAAGATGAGCAGTACTTC CSVDTGEDEQYF
TRBJ2-7 - 11 - TRBV29-1 TGCAGCGTGACTAGGGGGGTGGAGCAGTACTTC CSVTRGVEQYF
TRBJ1-4 - 18 many TRBV7-6 TGTGCCAGCAGCTTAGACACATTATCAACTGCAACTAATGAAAAACTGTTTTTT CASSLDTLSTATNEKLFF
TRBJ2-7 - 16 - TRBV25-1 TGTGCCAGCAGTCTCCAGGGGGGCAGCTACTCCTACGAGCAGTACTTC CASSLQGGSYSYEQYF
TRBJ2-1 - 13 few TRBV27 TGTGCCAGCAGTTTATCGGTCCACAATGAGCAGTTCTTC CASSLSVHNEQFF